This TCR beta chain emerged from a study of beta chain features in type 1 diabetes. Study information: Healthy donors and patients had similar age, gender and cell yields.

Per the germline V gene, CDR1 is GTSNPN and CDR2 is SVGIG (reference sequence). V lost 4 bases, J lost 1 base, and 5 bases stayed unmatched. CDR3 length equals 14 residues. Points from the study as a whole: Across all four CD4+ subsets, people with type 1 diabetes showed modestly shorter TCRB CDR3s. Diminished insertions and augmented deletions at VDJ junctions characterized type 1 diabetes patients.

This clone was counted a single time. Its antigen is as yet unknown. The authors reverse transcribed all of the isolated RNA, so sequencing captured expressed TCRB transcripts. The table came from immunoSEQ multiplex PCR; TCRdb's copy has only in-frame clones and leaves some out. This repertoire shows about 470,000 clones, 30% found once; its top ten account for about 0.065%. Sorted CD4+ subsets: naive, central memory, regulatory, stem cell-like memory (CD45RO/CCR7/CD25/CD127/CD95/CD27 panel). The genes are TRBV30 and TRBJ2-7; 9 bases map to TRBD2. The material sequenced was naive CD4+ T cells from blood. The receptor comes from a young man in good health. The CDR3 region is CAWTREGRSYEQYF. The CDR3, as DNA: TGTGCCTGGACGCGGGAGGGCCGTTCCTACGAGCAGTACTTC.